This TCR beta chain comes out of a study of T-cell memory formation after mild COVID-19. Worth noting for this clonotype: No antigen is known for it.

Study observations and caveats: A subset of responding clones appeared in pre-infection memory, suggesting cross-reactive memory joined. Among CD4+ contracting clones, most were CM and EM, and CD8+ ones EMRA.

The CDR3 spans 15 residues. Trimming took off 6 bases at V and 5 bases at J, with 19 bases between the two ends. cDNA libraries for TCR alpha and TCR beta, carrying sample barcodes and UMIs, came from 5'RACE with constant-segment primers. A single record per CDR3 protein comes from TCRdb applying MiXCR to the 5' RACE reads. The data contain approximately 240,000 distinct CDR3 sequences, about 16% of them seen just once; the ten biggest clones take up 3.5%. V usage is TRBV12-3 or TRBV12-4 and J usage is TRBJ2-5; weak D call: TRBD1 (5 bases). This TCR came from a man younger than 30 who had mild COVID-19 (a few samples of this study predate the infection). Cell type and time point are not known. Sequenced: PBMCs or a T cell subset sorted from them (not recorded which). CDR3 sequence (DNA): TGTGCCAGCAGACAGGTCCCGCAGGGATTGGAGACCCAGTACTTC. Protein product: CASRQVPQGLETQYF.